Sequencing of this TCR beta chain was carried out in a study of CD4+ T cells in melanoma. Using immunoSEQ multiplex PCR, the repertoire was profiled, and TCRdb retains in-frame clones only, with some absent. This table has 6,000 to 8,000 clones, about 65% appearing once. CDR3 length: 15 residues. Germline CDR1 reads MNHEY; CDR2 reads SMNVEV (reference sequence). V lost 4 bases and J lost 9; bases outside the gene matches: 12. The chain is built from TRBV27 and TRBJ2-5; 9 bases agree with TRBD1. This TCR was recovered from a human donor with melanoma. Sequencing was carried out using cells from a culture (not recorded whether cultured in vitro). The CDR3 DNA reads TGTGCCAGCAGTTCCACCCGGGACAGGGCTCAGGCCCAGTACTTC. It yields the protein CASSSTRDRAQAQYF.